The 9 T cell receptor beta chains below were found in one sample sequenced in a study of blood T cell repertoires in COVID-19. Measured with immunoSEQ multiplex PCR; TCRdb has only the in-frame clones, and not every one. The sample gives around 140,000 clones, 85% to 90% of which show up once; roughly 2.2% is in the top ten. Sequencing input: peripheral blood. Source of these receptors: a man aged 70 or older with active COVID-19.

The chain joins TRBV11-2 to TRBJ2-7, with D maybe TRBD1 (6 bases). Germline V lookup: CDR1 SGHAT, CDR2 FQNNGV. This CDR3 is 16 amino acids long. The germline V and J ends were trimmed by 5 bases and 3 bases, with 20 bases remaining between them. For the CDR3, the DNA is TGTGCCAGCAGCCACCCCGGGCTTCAAGGGGGCTACGAGCAGTACTTC. This gives the protein CASSHPGLQGGYEQYF.

The chain links TRBV7-2 to TRBJ2-5; 8 positions match TRBD1. The ends lost 5 bases at V and 4 bases at J; junction bases unmatched: 9. Germline CDR1 reads SGHTA; CDR2 reads FQGNSA. CDR3 length: 15 residues. The DNA for the CDR3 is TGTGCCAGCAGCGACAATACAGGGGGAGGAGAGACCCAGTACTTC. It yields the protein CASSDNTGGGETQYF.

This chain uses TRBV5-1 with TRBJ2-7, with 8 positions matching TRBD1. Trimming at V came to 4 bases and at J to 7 bases, leaving 7 bases not matched to a gene. CDR3 size: 13 residues. Germline V CDR1 and CDR2: SGHRS, YFSETQ. The CDR3 nucleotides read TGCGCCAGCAGCCCGCAGGGGGCTTGGGAGCAGTACTTC. Its translation: CASSPQGAWEQYF.

The chain recombines TRBV10-3 with TRBJ1-4; 7 nucleotides agree with TRBD1. This CDR3 has 13 residues. After removal of 10 bases from V and 8 bases from J, the junction contained 10 bases not matched to a gene. The germline CDR1 and CDR2 sequences are ENHRY and SYGVKD. CDR3 sequence reads: CASQGEFGEKLFF. The CDR3 bases are TGTGCCAGCCAGGGGGAGTTTGGGGAAAAACTGTTTTTT.

This chain links TRBV7-8 with TRBJ1-2, with D possibly TRBD1 on 5 matching bases. Trimming stripped 0 bases from V and 4 bases from J, with 15 bases between. The germline CDR1 and CDR2 sequences are SGHVS and FQNEAQ. The CDR3 runs to 16 residues. This CDR3 is CASSLAQAVERYGYTF. CDR3 nucleotide sequence: TGTGCCAGCAGCTTAGCACAGGCCGTGGAGCGCTATGGCTACACCTTC.

This clone was detected only once. The V and J genes are TRBV7-6 and TRBJ2-1, with a weak D call TRBD2 (6 bases). From germline, CDR1 is SGHVS and CDR2 FNYEAQ. The V and J ends lost 5 bases and 7 bases respectively, with 6 bases between them. The CDR3 runs to 11 residues. The CDR3 here is CASSGGNEQFF. As DNA, the CDR3 is TGTGCCAGCAGCGGGGGGAATGAGCAGTTCTTC.

The CDR3 reads CASRFAGLALTYEQYF. As DNA, the CDR3 is TGTGCAAGTCGCTTTGCGGGACTAGCGTTAACCTACGAGCAGTACTTC. The rearrangement uses TRBV12-2 and TRBJ2-7; the table calls TRBD2, which could not be checked here. TRBV12-2 is classified as a pseudogene. The CDR3 runs 16 residues.

The rearrangement joins TRBV19 to TRBJ1-1; D may be TRBD1 (5 bases). With 6 bases removed from V and 1 base from J, the gap between germline ends came to 12 bases. Germline-derived CDR1 and CDR2 are LNHDA and SQIVND (reference sequence). The CDR3 spans 14 residues. The CDR3 nucleotides are TGTGCCAGTAGCCATGGACATTCGAACACTGAAGCTTTCTTT. Its protein is CASSHGHSNTEAFF.

This clone has just one count. The gene calls are TRBV9 and TRBJ2-1; 7 bases are a match to TRBD2. Trimming took 6 bases from V and 0 from J; bases not matched to a gene: 6. The CDR3 length is 15 residues. Germline V gene data show CDR1 as SGDLS and CDR2 as YYNGEE. The CDR3 loop is CASTLGGSSYNEQFF. The CDR3 bases are TGTGCCAGCACCCTTGGCGGGAGCTCCTACAATGAGCAGTTCTTC.